A single sample gave rise to the 25 T cell receptor beta chains below, sequenced in a study of post-analysis software for immune sequencing data. Antigens of these TCRs are unknown. Study findings and constraints: Patients showed TRBV5-6, TRBV5-1 and TRBV20-1 among 4 or 5 TRBV segments more frequent than in controls.

Sequencing libraries made from TCR beta cDNA carried unique molecular identifiers. Using its own MiXCR run on the PCR reads, TCRdb lists one record per CDR3 protein. This table has 750,000 to 900,000 distinct CDR3 sequences, under 60% appearing once. Specimen: blood. The receptor source for this set is a girl aged 5-17 years with multiple sclerosis.

The gene calls are TRBV29-1 and TRBJ2-3, with a tentative D call TRBD1 (5 bases). CDR1 and CDR2 from the germline V gene are SQVTM and ANQGSEA. Trimming removed 1 base from V and 4 bases from J, with 9 bases in between. CDR3 length equals 13 residues. The CDR3 protein is CSVEGLGADTQYF. The CDR3 nucleotides read TGCAGCGTTGAAGGGCTAGGGGCAGATACGCAGTATTTT.

The chain combines TRBV25-1 with TRBJ2-3, with 11 nucleotides matching TRBD1. CDR3 length equals 15 residues. The V gene's germline CDR1 is MGHDK and CDR2 SYGVNS. CDR3 sequence (DNA): TGTGCATCGTCCCCCGGACAGGGGGCGGCAGATACGCAGTATTTT. Translated: CASSPGQGAADTQYF.

This clonotype was detected only a few times. This chain uses TRBV20-1 with TRBJ2-1; a weak D match, TRBD1 (5 bases). The CDR3 runs to 14 residues. V was cut by 2 bases and J by 6 bases, with 14 bases left in between. Germline CDR1 is DFQATT and CDR2 is SNEGSKA (reference sequence). The chain's CDR3 is CSARWQGDSNEQFF. The CDR3 DNA sequence: TGCAGTGCTAGATGGCAGGGTGATTCCAATGAGCAGTTCTTC.

V gene TRBV9 combines with J gene TRBJ1-4; D remains unclear. With 0 bases removed from V and 3 bases from J, the gap between germline ends came to 9 bases. The V gene's germline CDR1 is SGDLS and CDR2 YYNGEE. The CDR3 spans 15 residues. The CDR3 here is CASSVGGGPNEKLFF. The DNA of the CDR3 is TGTGCCAGCAGCGTAGGAGGCGGACCTAATGAAAAACTGTTTTTT. Drawing the rest from reference TRBV9 and TRBJ1-4, the complete variable domain is DSGVTQTPKHLITATGQRVTLRCSPRSGDLSVYWYQQSLDQGLQFLIQYYNGEERAKGNILERFSAQQFPDLHSELNLSSLELGDSALYFCASSVGGGPNEKLFFGSGTQLSVL.

The V call is TRBV7-6, the J call TRBJ2-1; tentative D call: TRBD2 (6 bases). Germline values: CDR1 SGHVS, CDR2 FNYEAQ. V lost 5 bases and J 7 bases, leaving 12 bases between the germline ends. CDR3 length: 13 amino acids. The CDR3 sequence: CASSIALANEQFF. The CDR3 DNA sequence: TGTGCCAGCAGCATCGCTCTAGCGAATGAGCAGTTCTTC.

Of note for this clonotype: Compared with germline, one end of the junction differs, possibly owing to a read error. The J gene is TRBJ2-3, the V gene TRBV13, with TRBD2 matching 10 bases. The CDR3 covers 18 residues. Germline V gives CDR1 PRHDT, CDR2 FYEKMQ (reference sequence). CDR3 region: CASSLGRSGLAVTDTQYF. DNA of the CDR3: TGTGCCAGCAGTTTAGGGAGATCCGGACTAGCGGTGACAGATACGCAGTATTTT.

The V call is TRBV7-2, the J call TRBJ2-3, with TRBD2 matching over 9 bases. The CDR3 spans 18 residues. Trimming took 5 bases from V and 1 from J; bases not matched to a gene: 13. The germline gives CDR1 SGHTA, CDR2 FQGNSA. The CDR3 DNA follows: TGTGCCAGCAGCCACCTAGGGGCTAGCGGGATGGGCACAGATACGCAGTATTTT. This encodes CASSHLGASGMGTDTQYF.

The rearrangement joins TRBV19 to TRBJ2-7, with a possible D match to TRBD2 (6 bases). The CDR3 length is 14 residues. Per the germline V gene, CDR1 is LNHDA and CDR2 is SQIVND (reference sequence). The V gene lost 9 bases and the J gene lost 0 bases, with 15 bases spanning the gap. This CDR3 reads CASTQTGSSYEQYF. DNA for the CDR3: TGTGCCAGCACCCAGACCGGGAGCTCCTACGAGCAGTACTTC.

This clonotype was counted only a few times. J is TRBJ1-2 and V is TRBV6-2 or TRBV6-3; D is unclear. CDR1 and CDR2 from the germline V gene are MNHEY and SVGEGT. V was pared by 2 bases and J by 7 bases, with 5 bases between. The CDR3 runs to 11 residues. CDR3 protein: CASSYGSGYTF. The CDR3 region has the DNA TGTGCCAGCAGTTACGGATCTGGCTACACCTTC.

The chain couples TRBV20-1 to TRBJ2-7; unclear D gene. Deletions cut 1 base from V and 3 bases from J, with 10 bases between. CDR3 length equals 13 residues. CDR1 is DFQATT, CDR2 SNEGSKA, per germline (reference sequence). CDR3 sequence: CSARGDPGYEQYF. DNA for the CDR3: TGCAGTGCTAGAGGAGATCCCGGCTACGAGCAGTACTTC.

The rearrangement uses TRBV12-5 and TRBJ2-5, with 9 bases fitting TRBD2. Germline CDR1 reads LGHNT; CDR2 reads FRNRAP. With V trimmed by 3 bases and J by 5 bases, 16 bases remained unmatched. The CDR3 has 18 amino acids. CDR3 amino acids: CASGFLVAGGPGGETQYF. Written as DNA, the CDR3 is TGTGCTAGTGGTTTCCTAGTGGCGGGAGGGCCCGGTGGGGAGACCCAGTACTTC. The variable domain in full, completed from reference TRBV12-5 and TRBJ2-5, reads DARVTQTPRHKVTEMGQEVTMRCQPILGHNTVFWYRQTMMQGLELLAYFRNRAPLDDSGMPKDRFSAEMPDATLATLKIQPSEPRDSAVYFCASGFLVAGGPGGETQYFGPGTRLLVL.

The chain carries TRBV29-1 and TRBJ2-1; possibly TRBD1 for D (5 bases). Per germline, CDR1 SQVTM and CDR2 ANQGSEA. V lost 1 base to trimming and J lost 7 bases, with 14 bases between them. This CDR3 comprises 14 residues. The CDR3 nucleotides read TGCAGCGTTGAAGGGCCAAGGGGTTGGAATGAGCAGTTCTTC. It translates to CSVEGPRGWNEQFF.

The chain combines TRBV6-1 with TRBJ2-1; D might be TRBD1 (6 bases). V lost 4 bases and J lost 7, with 11 bases in between. Germline values: CDR1 MNHNS, CDR2 SASEGT. The CDR3 length is 13 residues. CDR3 region: CASSARGNNEQFF. For the CDR3, the DNA is TGTGCCAGCAGTGCCAGGGGTAATAATGAGCAGTTCTTC.

The V gene is TRBV10-3, the J gene TRBJ2-3; 11 bases are a match to TRBD2. The V gene's germline CDR1 is ENHRY and CDR2 SYGVKD. This CDR3 has 14 amino acids. V lost 7 bases and J lost 7; bases outside the gene matches: 7. DNA for the CDR3: TGTGCCATCACCCCTAGCGGGGGGACGTATACGCAGTATTTT. This gives the protein CAITPSGGTYTQYF.

The table lists this clonotype with many counts. This chain joins TRBV18 and TRBJ2-5; the D gene is possibly TRBD2 (6 bases). The germline V and J ends were trimmed by 8 bases and 11 bases, with 15 bases remaining between them. CDR3 length equals 11 residues. Germline values: CDR1 KGHSH, CDR2 LQKENI. The CDR3: CASSPSGEQYF. In DNA, the CDR3 is TGTGCCAGCAGTCCCTCGGGAGAGCAGTACTTC.

The rearrangement links TRBV24-1 to TRBJ2-7; D unclear. The CDR3 sequence is 14 residues long. Germline CDR1 KGHDR, CDR2 SFDVKD. V was trimmed by 3 bases and J by 2 bases, leaving 10 bases between them. The CDR3 here is CATSDSLLPYEQYF. CDR3 nucleotide sequence: TGTGCCACCAGTGATAGTCTCCTACCCTACGAGCAGTACTTC.

This clonotype was counted between two and nine times. J is TRBJ2-7 and V is TRBV28, with D possibly matching TRBD2 (5 bases). Per germline, CDR1 MDHEN and CDR2 SYDVKM. Trimming shortened V by 7 bases and J by 2 bases, and 15 bases separated the two germline ends. This CDR3 spans 14 amino acids. The CDR3 DNA reads as TGTGCCAGCACCATACCCCGGGATCCCTACGAGCAGTACTTC. Translating gives CASTIPRDPYEQYF.

This sequence joins TRBV6-4 and TRBJ2-4; TRBD1 matches at 8 bases. The J call is in doubt because the DNA end fits TRBJ2-5 better. Germline V gene data show CDR1 as MRHNA and CDR2 as SNTAGT. This CDR3 is built from 14 residues. The DNA of the CDR3 is TGTGCCAGCAGCCCCGGACAGGGATCGGAGACCCAGTACTTC. It translates to CASSPGQGSETQYF.

The chain is built from TRBV7-8 and TRBJ2-5; TRBD1 matches 10 bases. The DNA end is more similar to TRBJ2-7, so the J call may be wrong. The germline V gene encodes CDR1 SGHVS and CDR2 FQNEAQ. The CDR3 covers 16 residues. The CDR3 DNA reads as TGTGCCAGCAGCCGCAACCCGGGACAGGGGTGCTACGAGCAGTACTTC. Encoded protein: CASSRNPGQGCYEQYF.

Concerning this clonotype: Since a much larger clone is just one base distant, this may be a read error. The gene calls are TRBV7-2 and TRBJ2-7, with D possibly matching TRBD2 (5 bases). V dropped 5 bases and J dropped 2 bases, with 7 bases sitting between them. The CDR3 contains 12 residues. CDR1 is SGHTA and CDR2 is FQGNSA in the germline V gene. CDR3 nucleotide sequence: TGTGCCAGCAGCGACGGGACCTACGAGCAGTACTTC. Amino acid sequence: CASSDGTYEQYF.

There are a few counts of this clonotype. The chain couples TRBV20-1 to TRBJ2-1, with 7 bases that match TRBD2. V trimming: 4 bases; J trimming: 5 bases; junction bases outside the gene matches: 11. Germline V gene sequence: CDR1 DFQATT, CDR2 SNEGSKA (reference sequence). CDR3 length equals 15 residues. The CDR3 reads CSAKRAGFVNNEQFF. The CDR3 coding sequence is TGCAGTGCTAAGAGAGCGGGATTTGTAAACAATGAGCAGTTCTTC.

This chain links TRBV20-1 with TRBJ2-3; TRBD2 is a possible D gene (6 bases). From germline, CDR1 is DFQATT and CDR2 SNEGSKA (reference sequence). Trimming stripped 6 bases from V and 0 bases from J, with 25 bases between. The length of the CDR3 is 18 residues. This chain's CDR3 is CSAPGGEKTESSTDTQYF. Written as DNA, the CDR3 is TGCAGTGCCCCCGGGGGTGAAAAGACAGAGTCGAGCACAGATACGCAGTATTTT.

V usage is TRBV28 and J usage is TRBJ2-7; D may be TRBD1 (5 bases). This CDR3 region has 15 residues. In germline, CDR1 is MDHEN, CDR2 SYDVKM. Trimming shortened V by 5 bases and J by 3 bases, and 17 bases separated the two germline ends. In DNA, the CDR3 is TGTGCCAGCAGTACTCAGGGCTCGGACGACTACGAGCAGTACTTC. This encodes CASSTQGSDDYEQYF.

This clonotype showed up just once. The chain carries TRBV28 and TRBJ2-7, with D possibly matching TRBD1 (5 bases). V lost 11 bases to trimming and J lost 0 bases, with 14 bases between them. This CDR3 is built from 13 residues. The germline V gene encodes CDR1 MDHEN and CDR2 SYDVKM. The CDR3 loop is CACSWGRSYEQYF. In DNA form, the CDR3 reads TGTGCCTGTAGTTGGGGCCGCTCCTACGAGCAGTACTTC.

There are a few counts of this clonotype. This chain links TRBV4-2 with TRBJ1-2; D remains unclear. Germline V gene lookup returns CDR1 LGHNA and CDR2 YNFKEQ. The CDR3 is 16 amino acids. V was cut by 0 bases and J by 2 bases, with 13 bases left in between. This CDR3 is CASSQDLRGGNYGYTF. Written as DNA, the CDR3 is TGTGCCAGCAGCCAAGATCTTCGCGGCGGAAACTATGGCTACACCTTC.